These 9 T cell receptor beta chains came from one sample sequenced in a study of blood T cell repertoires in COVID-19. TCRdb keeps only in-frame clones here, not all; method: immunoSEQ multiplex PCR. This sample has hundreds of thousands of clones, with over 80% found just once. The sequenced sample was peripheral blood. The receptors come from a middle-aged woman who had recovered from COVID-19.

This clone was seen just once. CDR3 sequence reads: CASSLAGGIADTQYF. The CDR3 DNA is TGTGCCAGCAGCTTAGCGGGGGGGATCGCAGATACGCAGTATTTT. This rearrangement joins TRBV11-2 to TRBJ2-3; 8 bases agree with TRBD2. Germline-derived CDR1 and CDR2 are SGHAT and FQNNGV. The CDR3 is 15 amino acids. The ends lost 1 base at V and 4 bases at J; junction bases unmatched: 4.

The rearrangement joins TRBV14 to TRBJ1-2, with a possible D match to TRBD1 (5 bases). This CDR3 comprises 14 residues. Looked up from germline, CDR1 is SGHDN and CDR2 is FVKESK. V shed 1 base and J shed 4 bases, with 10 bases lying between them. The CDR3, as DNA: TGTGCCAGCAGCCAAGCCGGGGGTCCCTATGGCTACACCTTC. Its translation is CASSQAGGPYGYTF.

The CDR3 DNA sequence: TGTGCCTGGAGTGTCGGAGTAGCCAAAAACATTCAGTACTTC. This codes for CAWSVGVAKNIQYF. This rearrangement joins TRBV30 to TRBJ2-4; no clear D gene. CDR3 size: 14 residues. Deletions cut 0 bases from V and 0 bases from J, with 6 bases between. Germline V gene sequence: CDR1 GTSNPN, CDR2 SVGIG (reference sequence).

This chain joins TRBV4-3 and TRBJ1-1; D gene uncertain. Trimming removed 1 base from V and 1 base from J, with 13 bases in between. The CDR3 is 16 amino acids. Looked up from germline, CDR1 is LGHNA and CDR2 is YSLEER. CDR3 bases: TGCGCCAGCAGCCAAGGTGGTTGGCGGCGGAACACTGAAGCTTTCTTT. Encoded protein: CASSQGGWRRNTEAFF.

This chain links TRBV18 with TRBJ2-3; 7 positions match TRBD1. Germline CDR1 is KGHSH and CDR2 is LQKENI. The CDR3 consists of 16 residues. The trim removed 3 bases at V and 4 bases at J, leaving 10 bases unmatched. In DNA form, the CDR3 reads TGTGCCAGCTCACCCCTACAAGGGGGCGGATCAGATACGCAGTATTTT. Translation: CASSPLQGGGSDTQYF.

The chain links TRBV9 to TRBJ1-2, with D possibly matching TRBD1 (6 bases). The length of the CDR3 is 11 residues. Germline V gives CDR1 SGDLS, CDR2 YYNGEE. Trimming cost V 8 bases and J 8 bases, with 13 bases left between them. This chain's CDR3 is CASRGLRGYTF. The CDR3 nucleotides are TGTGCCAGTAGGGGGTTGAGGGGCTACACCTTC. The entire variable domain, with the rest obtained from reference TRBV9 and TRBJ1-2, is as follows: DSGVTQTPKHLITATGQRVTLRCSPRSGDLSVYWYQQSLDQGLQFLIQYYNGEERAKGNILERFSAQQFPDLHSELNLSSLELGDSALYFCASRGLRGYTFGSGTRLTVV.

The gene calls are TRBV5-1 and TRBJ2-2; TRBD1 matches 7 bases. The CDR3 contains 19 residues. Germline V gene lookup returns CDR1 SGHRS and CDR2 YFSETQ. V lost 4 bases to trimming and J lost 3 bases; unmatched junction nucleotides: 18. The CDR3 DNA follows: TGCGCCAGCAGCCCGATCGACAGGGACCTCCATGTGGACACCGGGGAGCTGTTTTTT. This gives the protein CASSPIDRDLHVDTGELFF.

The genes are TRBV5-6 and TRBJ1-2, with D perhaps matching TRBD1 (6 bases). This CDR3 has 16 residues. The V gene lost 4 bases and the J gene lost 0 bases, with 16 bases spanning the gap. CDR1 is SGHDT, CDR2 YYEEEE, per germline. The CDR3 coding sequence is TGTGCCAGCAGCCTCCAGCGGGGACACCCTAACTATGGCTACACCTTC. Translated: CASSLQRGHPNYGYTF.

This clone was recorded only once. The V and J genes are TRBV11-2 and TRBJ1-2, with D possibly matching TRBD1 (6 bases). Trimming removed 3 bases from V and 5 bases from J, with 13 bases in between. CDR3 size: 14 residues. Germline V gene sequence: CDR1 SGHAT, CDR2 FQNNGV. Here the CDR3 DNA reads TGTGCCAGCAGCTTTATGGGACATTCTTATGGCTACACCTTC. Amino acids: CASSFMGHSYGYTF. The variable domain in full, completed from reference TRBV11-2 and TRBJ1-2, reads EAGVAQSPRYKIIEKRQSVAFWCNPISGHATLYWYQQILGQGPKLLIQFQNNGVVDDSQLPKDRFSAERLKGVDSTLKIQPAKLEDSAVYLCASSFMGHSYGYTFGSGTRLTVV.